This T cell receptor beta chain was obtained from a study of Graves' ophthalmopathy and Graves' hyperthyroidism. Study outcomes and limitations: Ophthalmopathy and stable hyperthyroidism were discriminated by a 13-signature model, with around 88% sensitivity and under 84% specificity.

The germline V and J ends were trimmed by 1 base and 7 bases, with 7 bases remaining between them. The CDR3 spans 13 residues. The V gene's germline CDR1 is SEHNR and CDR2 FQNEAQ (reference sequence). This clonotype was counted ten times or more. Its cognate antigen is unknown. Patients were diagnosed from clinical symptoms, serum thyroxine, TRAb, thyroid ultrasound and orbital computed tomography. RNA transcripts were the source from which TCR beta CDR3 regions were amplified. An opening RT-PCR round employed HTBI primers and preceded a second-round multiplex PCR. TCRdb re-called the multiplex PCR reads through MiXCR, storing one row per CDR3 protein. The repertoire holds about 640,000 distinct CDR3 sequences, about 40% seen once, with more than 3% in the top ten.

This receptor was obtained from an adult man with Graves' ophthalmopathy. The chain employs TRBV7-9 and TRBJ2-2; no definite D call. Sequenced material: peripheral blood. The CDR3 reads CASSLVLGGELFF. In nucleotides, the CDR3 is TGTGCCAGCAGCTTAGTTTTGGGCGGGGAGCTGTTTTTT.